The 6 T cell receptor beta chains reported below all come from one sample, sequenced in a study of T cells after yellow fever vaccination. TCRdb reanalysed the 5' RACE reads using MiXCR and keeps one entry per CDR3 protein. Of about 350,000 distinct CDR3 sequences detected, 7% to 9% appear once; the ten largest clones hold approximately 15%. Source: PBMCs, taken approximately 47 days after the first yellow fever vaccination. These receptors originate from a man younger than 35 who received the YFV17D yellow fever vaccine.

This rearrangement joins TRBV14 to TRBJ1-1, with D perhaps matching TRBD1 (5 bases). CDR3 size: 14 residues. The V end was cut by 0 bases, the J end by 11 bases, with 16 bases between. CDR1 and CDR2 from the germline V gene are SGHDN and FVKESK. The CDR3 nucleotides read TGTGCCAGCAGCCAAGAAAGGGACCCACAGTATGCTTTCTTT. This sequence encodes CASSQERDPQYAFF. Complete variable domain (other parts from reference TRBV14 and TRBJ1-1): EAGVTQFPSHSVIEKGQTVTLRCDPISGHDNLYWYRRVMGKEIKFLLHFVKESKQDESGMPNNRFLAERTGGTYSTLKVQPAELEDSGVYFCASSQERDPQYAFFGQGTRLTVV.

This clonotype was recorded at least ten times. This chain links TRBV7-9 with TRBJ2-5; D gene uncertain. The CDR3 spans 10 residues. Trimming removed 1 base from V and 6 bases from J, with 0 bases in between. In germline, CDR1 is SEHNR, CDR2 FQNEAQ (reference sequence). The CDR3 region is CASSLETQYF. CDR3 nucleotides: TGTGCCAGCAGCTTAGAGACCCAGTACTTC.

This clonotype was seen a handful of times. J is TRBJ1-1 and V is TRBV5-1; D is unresolved. CDR1 is SGHRS and CDR2 is YFSETQ in the germline V gene. V lost 4 bases to trimming and J lost 8 bases, with 12 bases between them. This CDR3 is built from 12 residues. The DNA of the CDR3 is TGCGCCAGCAGCCCCGGACCCATAGAAGCTTTCTTT. This encodes CASSPGPIEAFF.

This clonotype was observed a handful of times. The chain uses TRBV14 and TRBJ2-1; 9 positions agree with TRBD1. Germline CDR1 is SGHDN and CDR2 is FVKESK. This CDR3 contains 17 residues. The J segment lost 5 bases and the V segment lost 3 bases, leaving 11 bases of the junction unmatched. The CDR3 bases are TGTGCCAGCAGCCAGGCCTATAGGGACAGGGCCCACAATGAGCAGTTCTTC. Amino acid sequence: CASSQAYRDRAHNEQFF.

This clonotype has more than one count but fewer than ten. V usage is TRBV19 and J usage is TRBJ2-2; a weak D match, TRBD2 (5 bases). The CDR3 is 16 residues long. Between the trimmed V and J ends, which lost 3 bases and 4 bases, there was a span of 15 bases. Germline-derived CDR1 and CDR2 are LNHDA and SQIVND (reference sequence). CDR3 in DNA: TGTGCCAGTAGTATTCGGCAGGTAACTAGCACCGGGGAGCTGTTTTTT. This gives the protein CASSIRQVTSTGELFF. Complete variable domain (other parts from reference TRBV19 and TRBJ2-2): DGGITQSPKYLFRKEGQNVTLSCEQNLNHDAMYWYRQDPGQGLRLIYYSQIVNDFQKGDIAEGYSVSREKKESFPLTVTSAQKNPTAFYLCASSIRQVTSTGELFFGEGSRLTVL.

This rearrangement joins TRBV4-1 to TRBJ2-3, with D unresolved. V was cut by 4 bases and J by 0 bases, with 17 bases left in between. The germline CDR1 and CDR2 sequences are MGHRA and YSYEKL. The CDR3 consists of 17 residues. The chain's CDR3 is CASSLTRPGTSTDTQYF. The CDR3 DNA reads TGCGCCAGCAGCCTCACTCGCCCAGGTACCAGCACAGATACGCAGTATTTT.